Listed below are T cell receptor beta chains from one sample, sequenced in a study of OX40 agonist ivuxolimab in advanced cancers. The table came from immunoSEQ multiplex PCR; TCRdb's copy has only in-frame clones and leaves some out. In the table there are approximately 70,000 clones, about 85% of which are singletons. The source material was CD4+ or CD8+ T cells sorted from blood, sampled in a trial of the OX40 agonist ivuxolimab. These receptors all stem from an adult with an advanced solid tumor such as melanoma, head and neck, liver or kidney cancer. Each CDR3 is given with its conserved first and last residue. A D gene is named only where the DNA matches it firmly. Some rows have no size entry. The others give once, few or many, or a class for an expanded clone.

TRBV15	NA	TRBJ1-5	NA	CATSRASGDTSSQHF	TGTGCCACCAGCAGAGCGTCAGGGGATACCTCATCACAGCATTTT
TRBV2	NA	TRBJ1-5	NA	CASSGPVRGGQPQHF	TGTGCCAGCAGTGGCCCAGTTAGGGGGGGGCAGCCCCAGCATTTT
TRBV11-3	NA	TRBJ2-1	once	CASSLAGASSYNEQFF	TGTGCCAGCAGCTTAGCCGGGGCAAGCTCCTACAATGAGCAGTTCTTC
TRBV5-4	TRBD1	TRBJ2-2	few	CASSWDRGRAGELFF	TGTGCCAGCAGCTGGGACAGGGGGCGCGCCGGGGAGCTGTTTTTT
TRBV19	NA	TRBJ1-6	once	CASSRLTSDYNSPLHF	TGTGCCAGTAGTAGGCTGACGTCAGACTATAATTCACCCCTCCACTTT
TRBV11-2	NA	TRBJ1-5	NA	CASSFSGIHQPQHF	TGTGCCAGCAGCTTTAGTGGGATCCATCAGCCCCAGCATTTT
TRBV6-5	NA	TRBJ1-1	NA	CASSPSGRAAAFF	TGTGCCAGCAGCCCGAGCGGCAGGGCGGCTGCTTTCTTT
TRBV13	TRBD1	TRBJ2-7	NA	CASSLAGTGSYEQYF	TGTGCCAGCAGCTTAGCTGGGACAGGGTCCTACGAGCAGTACTTC
TRBV6-1	TRBD1	TRBJ2-5	NA	CASSDSTGGETQYF	TGTGCCAGCAGTGATTCTACAGGGGGGGAGACCCAGTACTTC
TRBV18	NA	TRBJ2-1	NA	CASSPRGEQVDEQFF	TGTGCCAGCTCACCACGAGGTGAACAGGTGGATGAGCAGTTCTTC
TRBV6-5	TRBD1	TRBJ2-6	NA	CASSNWDSSGANVLTF	TGTGCCAGCAGTAACTGGGACAGCTCTGGGGCCAACGTCCTGACTTTC
TRBV20-1	NA	TRBJ1-1	NA	CSAIPNTEAFF	TGCAGTGCTATTCCGAACACTGAAGCTTTCTTT
TRBV5-1	NA	TRBJ1-1	NA	CASSLRPRREAFF	TGCGCCAGCAGCTTGAGACCCCGGCGTGAAGCTTTCTTT
TRBV29-1	TRBD1	TRBJ2-2	NA	CSVVDRLPAGELFF	TGCAGCGTGGTGGACAGGCTCCCCGCCGGGGAGCTGTTTTTT
TRBV14	NA	TRBJ2-5	NA	CASSPGRVQETQYF	TGTGCCAGCAGCCCCGGACGGGTCCAAGAGACCCAGTACTTC
TRBV30	TRBD2	TRBJ2-5	few	CACPPSGRAWETQYF	TGTGCCTGCCCCCCGTCCGGGAGGGCCTGGGAGACCCAGTACTTC
TRBV28	TRBD1	TRBJ1-5	few	CASSALTGGHQPQHF	TGTGCCAGCAGTGCCTTGACAGGGGGCCATCAGCCCCAGCATTTT
TRBV11-3	NA	TRBJ2-1	NA	CASSSRSAGPLSYNEQFF	TGTGCCAGCAGCTCACGGTCAGCGGGCCCTCTCTCCTACAATGAGCAGTTCTTC
TRBV10-3	TRBD1	TRBJ1-5	NA	CAISNRGYNQPQHF	TGTGCCATCAGTAACAGGGGGTACAATCAGCCCCAGCATTTT
TRBV10-1	TRBD2	TRBJ2-3	NA	CASSTRSGSLTDTQYF	TGCGCCAGCAGTACCCGTAGCGGGAGTCTCACAGATACGCAGTATTTT
TRBV9	TRBD1	TRBJ1-1	NA	CASSPRGDRVGTEAFF	TGTGCCAGCAGCCCCCGGGGCGACAGGGTGGGCACTGAAGCTTTCTTT
TRBV7-2	TRBD2	TRBJ2-5	NA	CASSGAGTSGKETQYF	TGTGCCAGCAGCGGAGCCGGGACTAGCGGCAAAGAGACCCAGTACTTC
TRBV2	NA	TRBJ2-5	NA	CASSDNRPALMETQYF	TGTGCCAGCAGTGATAATCGACCGGCACTAATGGAGACCCAGTACTTC
TRBV2	NA	TRBJ1-5	few	CASSETGGRGTYSNQPQHF	TGTGCCAGCAGTGAAACTGGAGGCAGGGGAACCTATAGCAATCAGCCCCAGCATTTT
TRBV25-1	NA	TRBJ2-1	NA	CASSERRIRPGRSNEQFF	TGTGCCAGCAGTGAACGGCGCATCCGACCGGGACGGAGCAATGAGCAGTTCTTC
TRBV18	TRBD2	TRBJ2-3	NA	CASSPMRESTDTQYF	TGTGCCAGCTCACCAATGCGGGAGAGCACAGATACGCAGTATTTT
TRBV28	TRBD1	TRBJ1-4	NA	CASSLPGTGVEKLFF	TGTGCCAGCAGCCTCCCGGGGACAGGGGTCGAAAAACTGTTTTTT
TRBV28	NA	TRBJ2-5	few	CASSRTGWGETQYF	TGTGCCAGCAGCCGTACAGGGTGGGGTGAGACCCAGTACTTC
TRBV6-5	NA	TRBJ2-1	NA	CASSIRGYEQFF	TGTGCCAGCAGTATTAGGGGCTATGAGCAGTTCTTC
TRBV4-2	TRBD1	TRBJ2-5	NA	CASSQDRGPQETQYF	TGTGCCAGCAGCCAAGACAGGGGGCCCCAAGAGACCCAGTACTTC
TRBV6-5	NA	TRBJ1-5	NA	CASSPGDTYQPQHF	TGTGCCAGCAGCCCCGGGGACACCTATCAGCCCCAGCATTTT
TRBV5-6	TRBD1	TRBJ2-7	NA	CASSPGTGMVEQYF	TGTGCCAGCAGCCCAGGGACAGGGATGGTCGAGCAGTACTTC
TRBV6-5	TRBD2	TRBJ2-3	NA	CASTTSVMGPDTQYF	TGTGCCAGCACCACTAGCGTGATGGGGCCAGATACGCAGTATTTT
TRBV25-1	NA	TRBJ2-2	NA	CASSEIQGPTGELFF	TGTGCCAGCAGTGAAATACAGGGTCCGACCGGGGAGCTGTTTTTT
TRBV15	NA	TRBJ1-4	NA	CATSARQTANEKLFF	TGTGCCACCAGCGCCAGACAGACGGCCAATGAAAAACTGTTTTTT
TRBV11-2	NA	TRBJ2-3	NA	CASSPTHATDTQYF	TGTGCCAGCAGCCCAACACATGCCACAGATACGCAGTATTTT
TRBV7-2	NA	TRBJ1-4	NA	CASSLGSPNEKLFF	TGTGCCAGCAGCTTAGGCAGCCCTAATGAAAAACTGTTTTTT
TRBV7-6	NA	TRBJ2-3	NA	CASSLARDDTQYF	TGTGCCAGCAGCTTAGCGCGAGACGATACGCAGTATTTT